A single T cell receptor beta chain is shown here with its context. No antigen is known for it. The entry originates in a study of cytomegalovirus exposure and HLA in healthy donors. Points from the study as a whole: Follow-up analysis later connected one missense variant in DCLRE1C with trimming of TCR beta V- and J-genes.

Germline CDR1 MGHRA, CDR2 YSYEKL. The CDR3 totals 15 residues. The V gene lost 5 bases and the J gene lost 6 bases, with 16 bases spanning the gap. A multiplex PCR was run with 60 Vbeta primers and 13 Jbeta primers. Data came from immunoSEQ multiplex PCR; TCRdb stores just in-frame clones and leaves some out. The sample holds 80,000 to 100,000 clones, under 85% seen once. This TCR came from a man between 18 and 29 years old in good health and CMV-seropositive. This chain links TRBV4-1 with TRBJ1-4; tentatively, D is TRBD1 (6 bases). The sample was PBMCs. CDR3 bases: TGCGCCAGCAGCAATCCGGGACAAGGGCATGAAAAACTGTTTTTT. Protein sequence: CASSNPGQGHEKLFF.